The clone carrying this T cell receptor (beta chain) was detected ten times or more. Antigen: not known. The data were obtained in a study of T cells after yellow fever vaccination. Study conclusions and caveats: Boosting was followed by the reappearance of most primary-vaccination clones (roughly 95% CD4, around 90% CD8).

TCRdb re-called the 5' RACE reads through MiXCR, storing one row per CDR3 protein. The data hold about 340,000 distinct CDR3 sequences, with around 3.9% observed a single time. The CDR3 contains 14 residues. Germline trimming cut 0 bases from V and 3 bases from J; bases unmatched to any gene: 2. Germline V gives CDR1 SGHRS, CDR2 YFSETQ. This specimen consisted of PBMCs, obtained 5 days after the yellow fever booster vaccination. V gene TRBV5-1 combines with J gene TRBJ2-5; 7 nucleotides line up with TRBD2. This clonotype originated in a young man who received the YFV17D yellow fever vaccine. The CDR3 sequence: CASSLEGREETQYF. The CDR3 region has the DNA TGCGCCAGCAGCTTGGAGGGGAGGGAAGAGACCCAGTACTTC.